This T cell receptor beta chain was sequenced for a study of blood T cell repertoires in COVID-19. Study summary: Material from acute and convalescent COVID-19 was sourced from the United States, Italy and Spain. Sources were T cells, B-cell-depleted T cells, or PBMCs; the material itself was cDNA or gDNA.

This clone was seen just once. Profiled with immunoSEQ multiplex PCR; TCRdb holds only in-frame clones, not every one. Among around 100,000 clones listed, about four fifths were seen once. The CDR3 runs to 15 residues. Germline V CDR1 and CDR2: MNHEY, SVGAGI. V was pared by 7 bases and J by 5 bases, with 5 bases of the junction left unmatched. This TCR was sampled from a man in his forties or fifties with active or convalescent COVID-19. The chain carries TRBV6-5 and TRBJ1-4; 12 bases agree with TRBD1. Sequencing was performed on peripheral blood. The CDR3 spells CASTRDRGLNEKLFF. Written as DNA, the CDR3 is TGTGCCAGCACCAGGGACAGGGGGCTAAATGAAAAACTGTTTTTT.